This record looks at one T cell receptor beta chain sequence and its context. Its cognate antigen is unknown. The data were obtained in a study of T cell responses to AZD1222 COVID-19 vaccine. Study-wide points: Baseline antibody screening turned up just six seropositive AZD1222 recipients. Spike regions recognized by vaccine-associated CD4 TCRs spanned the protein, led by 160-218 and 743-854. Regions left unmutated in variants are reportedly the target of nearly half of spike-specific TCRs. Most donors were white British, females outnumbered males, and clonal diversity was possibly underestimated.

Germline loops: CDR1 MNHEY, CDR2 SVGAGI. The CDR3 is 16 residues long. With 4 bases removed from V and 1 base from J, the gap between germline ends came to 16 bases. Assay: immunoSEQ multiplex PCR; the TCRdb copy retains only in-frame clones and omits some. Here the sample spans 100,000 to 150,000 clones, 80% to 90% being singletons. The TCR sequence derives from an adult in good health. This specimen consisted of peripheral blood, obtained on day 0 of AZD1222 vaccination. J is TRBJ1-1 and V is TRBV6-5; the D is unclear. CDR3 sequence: CASSSPQQYRNTEAFF. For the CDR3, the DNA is TGTGCCAGCAGTTCTCCCCAACAGTACCGGAACACTGAAGCTTTCTTT.